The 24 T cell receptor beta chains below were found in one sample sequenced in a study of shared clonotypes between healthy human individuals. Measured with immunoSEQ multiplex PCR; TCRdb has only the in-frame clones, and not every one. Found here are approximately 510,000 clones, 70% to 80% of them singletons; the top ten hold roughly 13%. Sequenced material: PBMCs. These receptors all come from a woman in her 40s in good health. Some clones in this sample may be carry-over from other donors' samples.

The CDR3 DNA is TGTGCCATCAGTGAGATGGTATATCAGCCCCAGCATTTT. Its translation: CAISEMVYQPQHF. V gene TRBV10-3 combines with J gene TRBJ1-5, with D unclear. Trimming pared 2 bases from V and 5 bases from J, leaving 7 bases between. This CDR3 region has 13 residues. CDR1 ENHRY and CDR2 SYGVKD come from the germline V gene.

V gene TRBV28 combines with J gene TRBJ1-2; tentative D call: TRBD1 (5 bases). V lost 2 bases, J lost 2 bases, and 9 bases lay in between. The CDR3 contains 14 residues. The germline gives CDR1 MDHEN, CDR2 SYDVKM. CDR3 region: CASSLGEGNYGYTF. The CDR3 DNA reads TGTGCCAGCAGTTTAGGGGAGGGGAACTATGGCTACACCTTC.

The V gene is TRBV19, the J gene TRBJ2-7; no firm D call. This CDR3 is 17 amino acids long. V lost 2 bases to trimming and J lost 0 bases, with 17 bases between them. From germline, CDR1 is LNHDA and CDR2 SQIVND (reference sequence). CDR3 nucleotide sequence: TGTGCCAGTAGTATACGTTCCCCGACCGGCGGCTCCTACGAGCAGTACTTC. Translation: CASSIRSPTGGSYEQYF.

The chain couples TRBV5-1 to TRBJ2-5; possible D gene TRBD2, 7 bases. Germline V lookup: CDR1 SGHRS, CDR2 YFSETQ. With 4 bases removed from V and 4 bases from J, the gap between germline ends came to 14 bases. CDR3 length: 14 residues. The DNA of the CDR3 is TGCGCCAGCAGCCGGCGCGGGGGCTTAGAGACCCAGTACTTC. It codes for CASSRRGGLETQYF.

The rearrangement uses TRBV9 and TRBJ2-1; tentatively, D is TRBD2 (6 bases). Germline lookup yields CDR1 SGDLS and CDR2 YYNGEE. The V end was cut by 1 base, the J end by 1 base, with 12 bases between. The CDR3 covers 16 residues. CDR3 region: CASSVNAGTSYNEQFF. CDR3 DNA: TGTGCCAGCAGCGTAAATGCGGGAACATCCTACAATGAGCAGTTCTTC.

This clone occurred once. CDR3 sequence: CATSRVAGQGNEQFF. For the CDR3, the DNA is TGTGCCACCAGCAGAGTTGCAGGACAGGGCAATGAGCAGTTCTTC. The chain is built from TRBV15 and TRBJ2-1; 8 nucleotides line up with TRBD1. CDR3 length equals 15 residues. V shed 1 base and J 6 bases; nucleotides not matched to a gene: 5. CDR1 is LNHNV, CDR2 YYDKDF, per germline (reference sequence).

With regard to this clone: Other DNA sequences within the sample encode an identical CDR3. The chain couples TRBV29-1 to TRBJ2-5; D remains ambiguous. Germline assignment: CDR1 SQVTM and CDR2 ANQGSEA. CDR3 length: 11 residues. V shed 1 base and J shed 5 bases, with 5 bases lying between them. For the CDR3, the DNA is TGCAGCGTTGAAGTAGGGGAGACCCAGTACTTC. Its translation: CSVEVGETQYF. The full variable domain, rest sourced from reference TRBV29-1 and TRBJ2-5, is SAVISQKPSRDICQRGTSLTIQCQVDSQVTMMFWYRQQPGQSLTLIATANQGSEATYESGFVIDKFPISRPNLTFSTLTVSNMSPEDSSIYLCSVEVGETQYFGPGTRLLVL.

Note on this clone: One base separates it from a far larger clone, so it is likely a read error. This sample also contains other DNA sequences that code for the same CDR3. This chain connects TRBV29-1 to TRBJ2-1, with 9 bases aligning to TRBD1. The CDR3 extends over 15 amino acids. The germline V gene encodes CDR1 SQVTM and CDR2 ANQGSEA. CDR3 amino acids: CSAYTGTGIFNEQFF. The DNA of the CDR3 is TGCAGCGCCTACACCGGGACAGGGATTTTTAATGAACAGTTCTTC.

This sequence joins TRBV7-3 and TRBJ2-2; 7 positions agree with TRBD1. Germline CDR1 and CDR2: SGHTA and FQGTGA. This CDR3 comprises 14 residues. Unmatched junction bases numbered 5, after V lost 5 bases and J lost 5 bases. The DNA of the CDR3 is TGTGCCAGCAGCGCTTACAGGGGAACCGGGGAGCTGTTTTTT. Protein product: CASSAYRGTGELFF.

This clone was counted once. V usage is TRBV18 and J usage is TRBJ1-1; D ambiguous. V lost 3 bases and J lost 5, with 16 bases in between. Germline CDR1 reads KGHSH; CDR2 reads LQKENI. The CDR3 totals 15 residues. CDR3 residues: CASSPSQRVETEAFF. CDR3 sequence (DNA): TGTGCCAGCTCACCGAGTCAGCGTGTTGAGACTGAAGCTTTCTTT.

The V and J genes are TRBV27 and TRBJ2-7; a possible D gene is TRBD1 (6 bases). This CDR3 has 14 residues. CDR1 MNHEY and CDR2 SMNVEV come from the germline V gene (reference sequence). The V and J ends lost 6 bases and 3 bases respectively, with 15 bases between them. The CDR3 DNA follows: TGTGCCAGCAGCTCACTCCGGACAGACTACGAGCAGTACTTC. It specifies CASSSLRTDYEQYF.

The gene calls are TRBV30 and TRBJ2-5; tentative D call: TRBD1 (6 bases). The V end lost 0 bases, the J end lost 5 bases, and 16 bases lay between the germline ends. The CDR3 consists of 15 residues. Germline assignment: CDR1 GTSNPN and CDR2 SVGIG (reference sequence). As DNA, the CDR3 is TGTGCCTGGAGTGTGGGAAGGGGGAGTCGTGAGACCCAGTACTTC. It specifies CAWSVGRGSRETQYF.

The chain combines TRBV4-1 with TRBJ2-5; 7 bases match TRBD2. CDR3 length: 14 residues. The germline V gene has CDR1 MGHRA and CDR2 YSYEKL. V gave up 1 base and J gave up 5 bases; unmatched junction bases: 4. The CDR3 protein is CASSQGSGEETQYF. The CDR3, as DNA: TGCGCCAGCAGCCAAGGAAGCGGGGAGGAGACCCAGTACTTC.

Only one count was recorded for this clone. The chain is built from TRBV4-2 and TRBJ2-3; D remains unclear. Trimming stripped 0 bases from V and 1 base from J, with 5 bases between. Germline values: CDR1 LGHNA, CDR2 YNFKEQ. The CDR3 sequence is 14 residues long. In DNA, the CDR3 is TGTGCCAGCAGCCAAGAACTACGCACAGATACGCAGTATTTT. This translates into CASSQELRTDTQYF.

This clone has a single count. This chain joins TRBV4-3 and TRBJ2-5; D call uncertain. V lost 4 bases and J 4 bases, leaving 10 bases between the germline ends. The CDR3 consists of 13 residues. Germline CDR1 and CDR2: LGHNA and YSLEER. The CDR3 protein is CASSLLVGETQYF. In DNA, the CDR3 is TGCGCCAGCAGCCTCTTAGTAGGAGAGACCCAGTACTTC.

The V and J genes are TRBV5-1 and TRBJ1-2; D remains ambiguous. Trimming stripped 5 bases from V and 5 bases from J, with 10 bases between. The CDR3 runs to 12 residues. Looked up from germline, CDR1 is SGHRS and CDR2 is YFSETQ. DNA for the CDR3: TGCGCCAGCAGGAGCAGCGAGTATGGCTACACCTTC. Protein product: CASRSSEYGYTF.

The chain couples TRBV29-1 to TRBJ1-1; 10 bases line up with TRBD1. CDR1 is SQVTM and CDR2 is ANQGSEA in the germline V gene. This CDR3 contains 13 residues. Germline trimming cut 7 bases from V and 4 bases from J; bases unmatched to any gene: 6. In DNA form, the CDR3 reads TGCAGCGGGTACCGGGACAGGGGCACTGAAGCTTTCTTT. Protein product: CSGYRDRGTEAFF.

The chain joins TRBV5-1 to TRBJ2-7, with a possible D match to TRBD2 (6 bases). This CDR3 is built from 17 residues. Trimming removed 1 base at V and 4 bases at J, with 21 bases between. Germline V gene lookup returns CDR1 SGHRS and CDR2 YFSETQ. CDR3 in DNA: TGCGCCAGCAGCTTGTTCGGGGGAACGGGAGCAAGGTACGAGCAGTACTTC. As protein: CASSLFGGTGARYEQYF.

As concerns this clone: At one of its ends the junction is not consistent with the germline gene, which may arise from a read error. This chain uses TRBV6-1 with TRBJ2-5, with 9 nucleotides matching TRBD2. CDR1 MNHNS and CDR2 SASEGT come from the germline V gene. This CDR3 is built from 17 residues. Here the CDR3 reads CDSSEFMRREGRETQYF. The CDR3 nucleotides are TGTGACAGCAGTGAGTTTATGCGGCGGGAGGGCCGGGAGACCCAGTACTTC.

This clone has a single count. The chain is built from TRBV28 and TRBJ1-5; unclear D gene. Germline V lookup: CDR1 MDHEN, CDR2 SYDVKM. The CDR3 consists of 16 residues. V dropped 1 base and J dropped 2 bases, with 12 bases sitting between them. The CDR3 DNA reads TGTGCCAGCAGTTTATACCTCGGGAGTGGCAATCAGCCCCAGCATTTT. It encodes CASSLYLGSGNQPQHF.

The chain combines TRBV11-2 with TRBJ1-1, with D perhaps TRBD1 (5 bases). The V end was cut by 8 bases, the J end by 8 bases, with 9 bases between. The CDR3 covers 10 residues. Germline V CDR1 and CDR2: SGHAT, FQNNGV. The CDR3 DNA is TGTGCCAGCGGGGGACGGGAAGCTTTCTTT. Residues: CASGGREAFF.

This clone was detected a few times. Here the CDR3 reads CASSGRSTRGQETQYF. The DNA for the CDR3 is TGTGCCAGCAGCGGCCGTTCCACGAGGGGGCAAGAGACCCAGTACTTC. The chain has TRBV6-6 and TRBJ2-5; tentative D call: TRBD1 (6 bases). Germline CDR1 and CDR2: MNHNY and SVGAGI (reference sequence). The V end was cut by 6 bases, the J end by 2 bases, with 19 bases between. The CDR3 totals 16 residues.

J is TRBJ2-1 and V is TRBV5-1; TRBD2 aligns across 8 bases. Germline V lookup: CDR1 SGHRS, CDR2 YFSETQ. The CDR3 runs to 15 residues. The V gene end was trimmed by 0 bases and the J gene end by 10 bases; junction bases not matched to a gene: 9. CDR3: CASSLEGVAGTEQFF. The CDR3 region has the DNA TGCGCCAGCAGCTTGGAAGGGGTAGCGGGGACCGAGCAGTTCTTC.

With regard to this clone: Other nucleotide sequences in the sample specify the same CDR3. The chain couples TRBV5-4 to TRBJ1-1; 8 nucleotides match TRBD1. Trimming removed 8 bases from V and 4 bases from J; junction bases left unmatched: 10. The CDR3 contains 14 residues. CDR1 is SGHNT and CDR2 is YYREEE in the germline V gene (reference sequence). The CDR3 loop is CASSRDRHSTEAFF. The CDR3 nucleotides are TGTGCCAGTAGCCGGGACAGGCACAGCACTGAAGCTTTCTTT.